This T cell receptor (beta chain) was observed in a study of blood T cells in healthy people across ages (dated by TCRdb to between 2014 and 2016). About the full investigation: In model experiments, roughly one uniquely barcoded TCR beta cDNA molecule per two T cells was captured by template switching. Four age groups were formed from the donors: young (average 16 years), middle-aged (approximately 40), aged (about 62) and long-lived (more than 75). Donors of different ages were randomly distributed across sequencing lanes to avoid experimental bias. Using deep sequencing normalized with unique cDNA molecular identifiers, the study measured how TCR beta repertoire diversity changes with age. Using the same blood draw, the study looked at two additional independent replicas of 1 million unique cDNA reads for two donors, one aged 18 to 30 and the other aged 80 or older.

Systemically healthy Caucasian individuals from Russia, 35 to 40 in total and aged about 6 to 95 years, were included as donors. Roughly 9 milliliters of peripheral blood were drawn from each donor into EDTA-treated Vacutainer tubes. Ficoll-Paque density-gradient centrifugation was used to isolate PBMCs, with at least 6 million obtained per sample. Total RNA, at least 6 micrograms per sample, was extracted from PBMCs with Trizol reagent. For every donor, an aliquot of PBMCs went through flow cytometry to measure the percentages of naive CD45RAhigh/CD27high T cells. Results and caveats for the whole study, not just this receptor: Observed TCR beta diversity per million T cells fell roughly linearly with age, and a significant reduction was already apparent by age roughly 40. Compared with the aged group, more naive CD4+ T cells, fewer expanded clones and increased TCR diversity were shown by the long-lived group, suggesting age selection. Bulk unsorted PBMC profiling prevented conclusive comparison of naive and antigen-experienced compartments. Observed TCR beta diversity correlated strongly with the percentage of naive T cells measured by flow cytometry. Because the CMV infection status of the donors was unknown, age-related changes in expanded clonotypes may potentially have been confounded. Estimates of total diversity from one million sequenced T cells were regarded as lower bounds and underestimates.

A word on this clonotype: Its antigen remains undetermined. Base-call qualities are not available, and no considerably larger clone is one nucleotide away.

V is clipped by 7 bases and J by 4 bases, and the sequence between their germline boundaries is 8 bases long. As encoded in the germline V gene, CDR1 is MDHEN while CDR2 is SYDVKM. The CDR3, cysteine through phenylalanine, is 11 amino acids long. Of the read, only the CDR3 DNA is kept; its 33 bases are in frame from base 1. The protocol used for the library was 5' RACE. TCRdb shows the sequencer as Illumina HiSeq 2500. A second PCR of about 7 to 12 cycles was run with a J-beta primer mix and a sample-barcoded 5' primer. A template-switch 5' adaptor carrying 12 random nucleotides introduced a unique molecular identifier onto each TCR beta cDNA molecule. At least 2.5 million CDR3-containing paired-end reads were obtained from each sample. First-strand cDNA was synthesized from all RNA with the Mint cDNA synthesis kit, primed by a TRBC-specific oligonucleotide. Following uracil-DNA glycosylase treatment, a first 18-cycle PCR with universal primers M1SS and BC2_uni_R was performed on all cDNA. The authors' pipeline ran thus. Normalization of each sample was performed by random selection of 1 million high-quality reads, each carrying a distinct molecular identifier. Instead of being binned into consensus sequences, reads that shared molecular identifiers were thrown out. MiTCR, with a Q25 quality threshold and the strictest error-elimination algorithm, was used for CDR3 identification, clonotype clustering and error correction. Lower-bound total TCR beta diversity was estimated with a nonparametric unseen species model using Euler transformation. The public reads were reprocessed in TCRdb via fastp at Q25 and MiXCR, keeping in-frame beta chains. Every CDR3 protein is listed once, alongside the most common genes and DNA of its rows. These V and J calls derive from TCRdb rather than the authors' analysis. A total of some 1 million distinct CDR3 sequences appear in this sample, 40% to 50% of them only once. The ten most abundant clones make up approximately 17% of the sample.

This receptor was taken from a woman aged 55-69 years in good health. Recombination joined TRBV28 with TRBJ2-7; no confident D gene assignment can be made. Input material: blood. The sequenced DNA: TGTGCCAGCAAGAAACAGTACGAGCAGTACTTC. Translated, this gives CASKKQYEQYF.